Listed here is a single TCR beta chain. Its matching antigen is unknown. The data belong to a study of T cell responses to AZD1222 COVID-19 vaccine. The CDR3 runs to 12 residues. Per germline, CDR1 LNHDA and CDR2 SQIVND (reference sequence). The study, taken as a whole, reports: It was only after the peak T cell response that any repertoires were sampled. As reported, nearly half of all spike-specific TCRs target variant regions that are unmutated. Clonal diversity was possibly underestimated, and white British individuals and females predominated among donors.

The method was immunoSEQ multiplex PCR; TCRdb's version includes in-frame clones alone and lacks a portion of them. This table has approximately 46,000 clones, over 60% appearing once. The receptor was isolated from an adult in good health. The sequenced sample was peripheral blood, obtained on day 0 of AZD1222 vaccination. The chain uses TRBV19 and TRBJ1-2; 7 positions match TRBD1. The CDR3, as DNA: TGTTCAAGATCCAGGGGGAACTATGGCTACACCTTC. Residues: CSRSRGNYGYTF.